The count of the clone carrying this T cell receptor (beta chain) is one. Its antigen is as yet unknown. The same CDR3 arises from other DNA sequences in this sample as well. This sample is drawn from a study of cytomegalovirus exposure and HLA in healthy donors. Study results and limitations: According to the study, roughly 160 TCR beta chains were cytomegalovirus-associated.

Nominally healthy donors provided the samples, though records likely missed some immune exposures. V lost 2 bases, J lost 6 bases, and 13 bases lay in between. The CDR3 sequence is 14 residues long. Germline V gene sequence: CDR1 SGHRS, CDR2 YFSETQ. PCR was performed using 60 Vbeta and 13 Jbeta primers. Data came from immunoSEQ multiplex PCR; TCRdb stores just in-frame clones and leaves some out. The sample comprises 130,000 or so clones, 84% of which are singletons, and approximately 3% rests with the top ten. The rearrangement joins TRBV5-1 to TRBJ2-3, with a tentative D call TRBD2 (7 bases). This receptor was taken from a woman aged 18-29 years in good health and CMV-seropositive. Sequenced sample: PBMCs. The CDR3 spells CASSLVGGADTQYF. Here the CDR3 DNA reads TGCGCCAGCAGCTTAGTTGGGGGGGCGGATACGCAGTATTTT.